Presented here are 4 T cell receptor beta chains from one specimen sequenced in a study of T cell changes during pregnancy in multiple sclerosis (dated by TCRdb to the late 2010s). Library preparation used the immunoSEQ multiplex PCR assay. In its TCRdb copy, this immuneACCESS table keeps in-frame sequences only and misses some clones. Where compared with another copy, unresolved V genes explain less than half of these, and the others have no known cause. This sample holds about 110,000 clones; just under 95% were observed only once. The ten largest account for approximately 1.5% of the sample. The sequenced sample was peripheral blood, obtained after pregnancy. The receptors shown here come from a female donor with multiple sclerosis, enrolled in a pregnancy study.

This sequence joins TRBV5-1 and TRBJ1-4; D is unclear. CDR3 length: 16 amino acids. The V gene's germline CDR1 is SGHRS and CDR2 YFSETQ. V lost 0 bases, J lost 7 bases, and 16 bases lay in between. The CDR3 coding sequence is TGCGCCAGCAGCTTGGGAGTGGAGGGTCTGGGTGAAAAACTGTTTTTT. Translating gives CASSLGVEGLGEKLFF.

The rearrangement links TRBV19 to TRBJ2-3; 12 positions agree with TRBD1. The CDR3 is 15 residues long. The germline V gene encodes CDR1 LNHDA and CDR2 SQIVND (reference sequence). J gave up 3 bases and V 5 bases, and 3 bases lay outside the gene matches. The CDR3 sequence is CASSSGQGATDTQYF. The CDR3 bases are TGTGCCAGTAGTTCGGGACAGGGGGCAACAGATACGCAGTATTTT. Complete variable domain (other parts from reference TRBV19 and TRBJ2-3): DGGITQSPKYLFRKEGQNVTLSCEQNLNHDAMYWYRQDPGQGLRLIYYSQIVNDFQKGDIAEGYSVSREKKESFPLTVTSAQKNPTAFYLCASSSGQGATDTQYFGPGTRLTVL.

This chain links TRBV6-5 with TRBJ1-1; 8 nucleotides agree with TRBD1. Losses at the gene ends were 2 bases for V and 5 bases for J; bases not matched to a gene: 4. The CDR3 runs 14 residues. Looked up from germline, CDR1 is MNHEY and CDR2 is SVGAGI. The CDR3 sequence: CASSYQGARTEAFF. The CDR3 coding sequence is TGTGCCAGCAGTTACCAGGGGGCGCGAACTGAAGCTTTCTTT.

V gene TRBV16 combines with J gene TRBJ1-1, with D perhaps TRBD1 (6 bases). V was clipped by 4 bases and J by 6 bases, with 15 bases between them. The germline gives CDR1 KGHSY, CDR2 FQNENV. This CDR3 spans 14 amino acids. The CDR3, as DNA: TGTGCCAGCAGCCGACAGGAGCGGGGGCCTGAAGCTTTCTTT. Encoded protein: CASSRQERGPEAFF.